The T cell receptor beta chain under discussion was sequenced for a study of shared clonotypes between healthy human individuals. The length of the CDR3 is 16 residues. V lost 3 bases to trimming and J lost 3 bases; unmatched junction nucleotides: 11. From germline, CDR1 is SGHDT and CDR2 YYEEEE. Data came from immunoSEQ multiplex PCR; TCRdb stores just in-frame clones and leaves some out. The data show nearly 2 million clones, roughly 94% seen once. CD8 cells classed as naive were CD45RO-negative and positively selected for CCR7, excluding terminally differentiated effector memory CD45RA+ cells. What was sequenced was naive CD8+ T cells sorted from blood. The sequence came from a man younger than 30 in good health. The V and J genes are TRBV5-6 and TRBJ2-7; 8 bases fit TRBD2. The CDR3 nucleotides are TGTGCCAGCAGCTCGGGGCTAGCGGGTGGAGACTACGAGCAGTACTTC. It yields the protein CASSSGLAGGDYEQYF.